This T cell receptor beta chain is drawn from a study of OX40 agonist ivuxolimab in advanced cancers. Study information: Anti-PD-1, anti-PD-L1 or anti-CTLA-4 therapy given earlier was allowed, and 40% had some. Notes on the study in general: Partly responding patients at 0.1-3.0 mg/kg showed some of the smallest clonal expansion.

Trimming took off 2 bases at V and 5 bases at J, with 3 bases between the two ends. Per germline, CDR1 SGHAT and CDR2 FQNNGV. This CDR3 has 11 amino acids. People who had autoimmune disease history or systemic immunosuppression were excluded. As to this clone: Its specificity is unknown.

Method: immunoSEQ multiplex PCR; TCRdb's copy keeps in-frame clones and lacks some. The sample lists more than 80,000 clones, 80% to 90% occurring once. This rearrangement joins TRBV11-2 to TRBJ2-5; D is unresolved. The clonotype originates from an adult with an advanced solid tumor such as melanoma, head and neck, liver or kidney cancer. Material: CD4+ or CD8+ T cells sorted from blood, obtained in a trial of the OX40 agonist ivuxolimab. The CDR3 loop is CASSLWETQYF. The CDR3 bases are TGTGCCAGCAGCTTATGGGAGACCCAGTACTTC.